This entry concerns a single TCR beta chain. Ten or more counts support this clonotype. The antigen it binds to is not known. Per-base qualities were not stored, and no clone one base away is much larger. Preparation of the library involved PCR. This sample was sequenced with an Illumina HiSeq 2500. To normalize quantification of the TCRbeta repertoire, the TCR libraries were built with molecular barcoding that relied on unique molecular identifiers. TCRdb itself trimmed the public reads at Q25 with fastp, ran MiXCR and retained productive beta chains. Duplicate CDR3 protein sequences are folded into a single record with the most common DNA and genes. The sample table records roughly 670,000 distinct CDR3 sequences; 13% of these occur just once. The ten largest clonotypes hold 0.79% of the sample. The treatment or condition label corresponds to: allogeneic hematopoietic cell transplantation with graft depleted of TCRalphabeta T cells and CD19 B cells. Transplant recipients were children who received TCRalphabeta/CD19-depleted allogeneic hematopoietic cell grafts.

The CDR3 sequence holds 14 residues, the cysteine and phenylalanine included. Of all the DNA, just the CDR3 is kept, 42 bases in frame from base 1. CDR1 and CDR2 (SQVTM, ANQGSEA) derive from the germline V gene. At the junction V is shortened by 4 bases and J by 5 bases, with 18 bases in between. The entry originates in a study of T-cell reconstitution after alpha-beta-depleted transplantation in children (dated by TCRdb to 2015 to 2016). About the investigation overall: Using TCR repertoire profiling, the study quantitatively followed how T-cell immune reconstitution unfolded in children after TCRalphabeta/CD19-depleted allogeneic hematopoietic cell transplantation. Overall study outcomes, separate from this receptor: In some patients, high TCRbeta diversity at day 60 was attributed to recipient T cells and intrathymic progenitors that had survived conditioning. Hyperexpanded clone frequencies declined over subsequent months; after one year, T-cell counts and TCRbeta diversity were mostly attributed to newly produced T cells. The apparently early alphabetaT-cell count recovery about two months after transplant was reportedly dependent on only several hundred rapidly expanded clones derived from non-depleted graft cells.

Recombination joined TRBV29-1 with TRBJ2-7, with TRBD2 perhaps the D gene, on 6 matching bases. This clonotype originated in a girl aged 2 to 9 with congenital amegakaryocytic thrombocytopenia, due to receive a stem cell transplant. Source: PBMCs, taken before TCRalphabeta/CD19-depleted stem cell transplant. The CDR3 region has the sequence CSVVDPGTDHEQYF. The base sequence is TGCAGCGTTGTTGACCCAGGGACTGACCACGAGCAGTACTTC.